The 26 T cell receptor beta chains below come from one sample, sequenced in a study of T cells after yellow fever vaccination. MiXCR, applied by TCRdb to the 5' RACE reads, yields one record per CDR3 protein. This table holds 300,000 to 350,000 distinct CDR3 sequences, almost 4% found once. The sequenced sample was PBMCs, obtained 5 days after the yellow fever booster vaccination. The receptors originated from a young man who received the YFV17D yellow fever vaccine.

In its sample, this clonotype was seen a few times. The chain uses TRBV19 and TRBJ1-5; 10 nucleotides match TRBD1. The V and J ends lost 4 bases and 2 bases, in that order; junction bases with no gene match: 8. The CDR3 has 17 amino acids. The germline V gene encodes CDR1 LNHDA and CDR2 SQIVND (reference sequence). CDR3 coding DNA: TGTGCCAGTAGTAGGGGACGAGGACAGGGGGGCAATCAGCCCCAGCATTTT. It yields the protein CASSRGRGQGGNQPQHF.

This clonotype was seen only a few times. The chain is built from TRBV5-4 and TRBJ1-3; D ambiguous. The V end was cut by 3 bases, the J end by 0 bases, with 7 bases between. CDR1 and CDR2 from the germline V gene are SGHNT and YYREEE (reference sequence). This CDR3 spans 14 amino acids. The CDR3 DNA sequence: TGTGCCAGCAGCTCCGCGGTCTCTGGAAACACCATATATTTT. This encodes CASSSAVSGNTIYF.

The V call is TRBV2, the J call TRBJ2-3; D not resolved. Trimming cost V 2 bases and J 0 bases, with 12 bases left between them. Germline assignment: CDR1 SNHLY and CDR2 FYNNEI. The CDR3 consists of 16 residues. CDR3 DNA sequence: TGTGCCAGCAGTGAATGGCGGCAGTCCAGCACAGATACGCAGTATTTT. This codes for CASSEWRQSSTDTQYF.

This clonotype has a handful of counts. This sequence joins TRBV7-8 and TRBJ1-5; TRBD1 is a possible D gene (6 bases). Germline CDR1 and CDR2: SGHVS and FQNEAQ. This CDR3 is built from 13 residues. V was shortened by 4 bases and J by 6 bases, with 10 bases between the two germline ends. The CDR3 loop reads CASSSGAGQPQHF. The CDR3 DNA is TGTGCCAGCAGCTCGGGGGCAGGTCAGCCCCAGCATTTT.

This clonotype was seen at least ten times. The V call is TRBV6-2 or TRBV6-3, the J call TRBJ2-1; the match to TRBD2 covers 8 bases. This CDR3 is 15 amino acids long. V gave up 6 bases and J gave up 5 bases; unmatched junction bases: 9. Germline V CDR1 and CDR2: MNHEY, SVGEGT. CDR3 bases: TGTGCCAGCAGCAATTCATTGCGGGGGGACAATGAGCAGTTCTTC. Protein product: CASSNSLRGDNEQFF.

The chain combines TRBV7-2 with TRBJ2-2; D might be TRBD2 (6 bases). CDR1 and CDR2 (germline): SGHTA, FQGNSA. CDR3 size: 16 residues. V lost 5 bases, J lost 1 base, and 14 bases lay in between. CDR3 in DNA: TGTGCCAGCAGCAGCGGCTGGCGGGGGAACACCGGGGAGCTGTTTTTT. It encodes CASSSGWRGNTGELFF.

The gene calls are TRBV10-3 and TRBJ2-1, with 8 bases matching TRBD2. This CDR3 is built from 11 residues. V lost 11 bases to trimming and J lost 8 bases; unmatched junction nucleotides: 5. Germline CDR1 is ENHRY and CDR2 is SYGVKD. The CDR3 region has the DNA TGTGCCTCGGGGGGGGCCGATGAGCAGTTCTTC. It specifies CASGGADEQFF.

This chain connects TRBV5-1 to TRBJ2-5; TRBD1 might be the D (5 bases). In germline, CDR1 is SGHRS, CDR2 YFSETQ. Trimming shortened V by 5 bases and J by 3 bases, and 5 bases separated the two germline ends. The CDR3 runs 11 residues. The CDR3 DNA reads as TGCGCCAGCAGACAGGAAGAGACCCAGTACTTC. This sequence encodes CASRQEETQYF. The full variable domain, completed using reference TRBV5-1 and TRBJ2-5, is KAGVTQTPRYLIKTRGQQVTLSCSPISGHRSVSWYQQTPGQGLQFLFEYFSETQRNKGNFPGRFSGRQFSNSRSEMNVSTLELGDSALYLCASRQEETQYFGPGTRLLVL.

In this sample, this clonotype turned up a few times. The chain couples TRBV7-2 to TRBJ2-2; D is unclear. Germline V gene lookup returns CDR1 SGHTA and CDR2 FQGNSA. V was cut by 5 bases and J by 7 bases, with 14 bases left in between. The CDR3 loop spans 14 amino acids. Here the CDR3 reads CASSPLARDGELFF. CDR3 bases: TGTGCCAGCAGCCCCCTCGCCCGAGACGGGGAGCTGTTTTTT. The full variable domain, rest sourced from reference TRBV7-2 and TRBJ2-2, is GAGVSQSPSNKVTEKGKDVELRCDPISGHTALYWYRQSLGQGLEFLIYFQGNSAPDKSGLPSDRFSAERTGGSVSTLTIQRTQQEDSAVYLCASSPLARDGELFFGEGSRLTVL.

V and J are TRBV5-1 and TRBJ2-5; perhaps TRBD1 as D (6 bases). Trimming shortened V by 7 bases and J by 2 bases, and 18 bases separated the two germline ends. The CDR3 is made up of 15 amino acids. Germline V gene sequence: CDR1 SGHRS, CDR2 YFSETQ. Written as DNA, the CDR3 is TGCGCCAGCTCAGCCGCTGACAGGTCACAAGAGACCCAGTACTTC. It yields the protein CASSAADRSQETQYF.

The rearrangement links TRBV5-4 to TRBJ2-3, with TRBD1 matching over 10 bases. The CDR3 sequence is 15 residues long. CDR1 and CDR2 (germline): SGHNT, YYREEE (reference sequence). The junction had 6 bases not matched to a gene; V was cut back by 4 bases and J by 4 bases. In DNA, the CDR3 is TGTGCCAGCAGCACACGGGACAGGGGATCAGATACGCAGTATTTT. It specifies CASSTRDRGSDTQYF.

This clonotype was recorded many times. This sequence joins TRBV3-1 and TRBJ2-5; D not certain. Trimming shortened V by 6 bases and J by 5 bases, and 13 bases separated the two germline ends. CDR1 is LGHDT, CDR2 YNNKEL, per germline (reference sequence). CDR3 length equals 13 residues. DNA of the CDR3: TGTGCCAGCAGATCGGCCGTCATCGAGACCCAGTACTTC. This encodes CASRSAVIETQYF.

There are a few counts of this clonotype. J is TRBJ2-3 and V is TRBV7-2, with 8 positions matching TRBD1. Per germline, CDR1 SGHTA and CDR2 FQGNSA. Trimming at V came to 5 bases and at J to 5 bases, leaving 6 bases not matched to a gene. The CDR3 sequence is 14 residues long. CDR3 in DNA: TGTGCCAGCAGCATCACAGGGGGTTTAGATACGCAGTATTTT. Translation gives CASSITGGLDTQYF.

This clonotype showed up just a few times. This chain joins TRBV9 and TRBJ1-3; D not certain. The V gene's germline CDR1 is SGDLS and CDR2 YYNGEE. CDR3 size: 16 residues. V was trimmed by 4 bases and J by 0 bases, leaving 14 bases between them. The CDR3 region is CASSPQIESSGNTIYF. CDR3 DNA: TGTGCCAGCAGCCCCCAGATAGAGAGCTCTGGAAACACCATATATTTT.

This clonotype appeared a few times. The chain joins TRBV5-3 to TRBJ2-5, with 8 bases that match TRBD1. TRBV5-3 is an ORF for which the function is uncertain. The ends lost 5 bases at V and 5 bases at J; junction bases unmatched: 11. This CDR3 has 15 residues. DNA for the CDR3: TGTGCCAGAAGGATTTTCAGACAGGGGCGGGAGACCCAGTACTTC. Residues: CARRIFRQGRETQYF.

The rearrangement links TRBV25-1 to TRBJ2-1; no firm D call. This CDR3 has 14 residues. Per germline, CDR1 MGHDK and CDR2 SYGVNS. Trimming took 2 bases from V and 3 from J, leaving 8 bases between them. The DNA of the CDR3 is TGTGCCAGCAGTGAAGCAGGATTCTACAATGAGCAGTTCTTC. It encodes CASSEAGFYNEQFF.

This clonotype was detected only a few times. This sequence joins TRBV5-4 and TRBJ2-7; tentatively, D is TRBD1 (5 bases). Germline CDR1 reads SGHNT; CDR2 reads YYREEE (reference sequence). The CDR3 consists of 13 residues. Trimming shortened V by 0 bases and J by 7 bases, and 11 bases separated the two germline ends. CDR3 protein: CASSLGQGWEQYF. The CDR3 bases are TGTGCCAGCAGCTTGGGGCAGGGATGGGAGCAGTACTTC. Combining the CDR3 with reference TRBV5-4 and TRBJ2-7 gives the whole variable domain ETGVTQSPTHLIKTRGQQVTLRCSSQSGHNTVSWYQQALGQGPQFIFQYYREEENGRGNFPPRFSGLQFPNYSSELNVNALELDDSALYLCASSLGQGWEQYFGPGTRLTVT.

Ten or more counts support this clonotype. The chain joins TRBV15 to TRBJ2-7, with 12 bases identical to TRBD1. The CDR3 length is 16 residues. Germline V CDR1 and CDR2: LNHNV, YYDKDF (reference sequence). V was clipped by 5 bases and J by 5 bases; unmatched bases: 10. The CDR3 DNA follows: TGTGCCACCAGCGGGGGACAGGGGGCTTCATTCAACGAGCAGTACTTC. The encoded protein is CATSGGQGASFNEQYF.

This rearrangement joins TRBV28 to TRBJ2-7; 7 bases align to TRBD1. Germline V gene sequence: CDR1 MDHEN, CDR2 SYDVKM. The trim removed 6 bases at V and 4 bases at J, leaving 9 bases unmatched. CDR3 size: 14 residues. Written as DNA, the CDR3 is TGTGCCAGCAGAACCACGACAGGGAAGTACGAGCAGTACTTC. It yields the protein CASRTTTGKYEQYF.

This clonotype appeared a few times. CDR3 region: CASKTQGFTDTQYF. CDR3 coding DNA: TGCGCCAGCAAAACCCAGGGGTTCACAGATACGCAGTATTTT. The rearrangement uses TRBV5-1 and TRBJ2-3; D may be TRBD1 (6 bases). Germline CDR1 and CDR2: SGHRS and YFSETQ. Trimming removed 6 bases from V and 2 bases from J, with 13 bases in between. This CDR3 is 14 amino acids long. Looking up the rest from reference TRBV5-1 and TRBJ2-3 gives the full variable domain: KAGVTQTPRYLIKTRGQQVTLSCSPISGHRSVSWYQQTPGQGLQFLFEYFSETQRNKGNFPGRFSGRQFSNSRSEMNVSTLELGDSALYLCASKTQGFTDTQYFGPGTRLTVL.

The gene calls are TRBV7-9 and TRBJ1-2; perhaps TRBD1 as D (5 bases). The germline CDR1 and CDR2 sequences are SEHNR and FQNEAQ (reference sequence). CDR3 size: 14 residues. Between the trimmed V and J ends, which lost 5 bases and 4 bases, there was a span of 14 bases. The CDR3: CASSLRDAPYGYTF. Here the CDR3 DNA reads TGTGCCAGCAGCCTCAGGGACGCCCCCTATGGCTACACCTTC. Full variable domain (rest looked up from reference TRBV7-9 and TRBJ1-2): DTGVSQNPRHKITKRGQNVTFRCDPISEHNRLYWYRQTLGQGPEFLTYFQNEAQLEKSRLLSDRFSAERPKGSFSTLEIQRTEQGDSAMYLCASSLRDAPYGYTFGSGTRLTVV.

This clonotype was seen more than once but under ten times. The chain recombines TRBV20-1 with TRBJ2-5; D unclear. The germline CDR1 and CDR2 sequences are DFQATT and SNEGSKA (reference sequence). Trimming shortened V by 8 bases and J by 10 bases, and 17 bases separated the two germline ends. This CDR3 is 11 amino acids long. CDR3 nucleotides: TGCAGTCCAGATGTCCCAAGAGGCCAGTACTTC. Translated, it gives CSPDVPRGQYF.

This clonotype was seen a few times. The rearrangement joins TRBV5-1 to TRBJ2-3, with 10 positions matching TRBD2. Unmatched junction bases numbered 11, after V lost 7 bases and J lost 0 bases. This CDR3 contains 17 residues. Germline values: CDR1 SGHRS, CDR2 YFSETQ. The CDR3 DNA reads TGCGCCAGCCGGAGGGGGCTAGCGGGGGCGAGCACAGATACGCAGTATTTT. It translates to CASRRGLAGASTDTQYF.

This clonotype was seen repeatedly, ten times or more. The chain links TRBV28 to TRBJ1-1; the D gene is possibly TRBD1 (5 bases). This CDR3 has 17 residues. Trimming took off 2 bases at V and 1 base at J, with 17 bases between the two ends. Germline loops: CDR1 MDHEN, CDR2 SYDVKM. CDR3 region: CASSLLGAGGTNTEAFF. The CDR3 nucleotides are TGTGCCAGCAGTTTACTGGGAGCAGGAGGGACGAACACTGAAGCTTTCTTT.

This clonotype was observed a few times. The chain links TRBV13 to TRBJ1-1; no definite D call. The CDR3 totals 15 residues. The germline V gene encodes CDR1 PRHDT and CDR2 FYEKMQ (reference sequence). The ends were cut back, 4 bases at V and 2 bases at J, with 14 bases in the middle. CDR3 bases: TGTGCCAGCAGCTACCCCACGGGCGGAAACACTGAAGCTTTCTTT. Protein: CASSYPTGGNTEAFF.

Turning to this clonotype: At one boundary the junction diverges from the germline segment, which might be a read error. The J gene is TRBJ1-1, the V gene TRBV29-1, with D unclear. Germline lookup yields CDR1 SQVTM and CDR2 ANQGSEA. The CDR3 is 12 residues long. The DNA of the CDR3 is TGCTGCGTTGGCTACATGAACACTGAAGCTTTCTTT. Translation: CCVGYMNTEAFF.